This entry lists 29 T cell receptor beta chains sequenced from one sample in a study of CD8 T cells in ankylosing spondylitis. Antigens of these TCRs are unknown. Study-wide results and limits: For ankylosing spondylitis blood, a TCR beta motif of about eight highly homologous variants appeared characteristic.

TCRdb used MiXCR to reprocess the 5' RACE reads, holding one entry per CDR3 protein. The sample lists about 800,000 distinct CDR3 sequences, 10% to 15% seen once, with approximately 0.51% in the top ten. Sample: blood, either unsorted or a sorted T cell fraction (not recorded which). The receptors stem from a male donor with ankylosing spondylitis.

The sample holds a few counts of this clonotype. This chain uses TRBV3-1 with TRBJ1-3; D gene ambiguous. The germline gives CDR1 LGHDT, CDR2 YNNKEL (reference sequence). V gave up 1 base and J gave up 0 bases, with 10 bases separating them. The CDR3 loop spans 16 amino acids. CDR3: CASSQGASYSGNTIYF. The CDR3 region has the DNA TGTGCCAGCAGCCAAGGTGCCAGTTACTCTGGAAACACCATATATTTT.

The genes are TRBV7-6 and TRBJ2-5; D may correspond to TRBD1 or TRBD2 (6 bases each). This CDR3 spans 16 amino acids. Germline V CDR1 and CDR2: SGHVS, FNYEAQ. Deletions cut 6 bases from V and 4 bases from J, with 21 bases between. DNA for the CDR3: TGTGCCAGCAGACCTCTCCCTAGCGAGGGGGGAGAGACCCAGTACTTC. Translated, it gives CASRPLPSEGGETQYF.

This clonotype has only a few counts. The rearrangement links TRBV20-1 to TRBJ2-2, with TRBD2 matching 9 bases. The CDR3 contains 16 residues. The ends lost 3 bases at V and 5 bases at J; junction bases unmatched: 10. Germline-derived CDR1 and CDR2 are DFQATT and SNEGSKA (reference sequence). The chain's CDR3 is CSARNSGRERTGELFF. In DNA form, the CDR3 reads TGCAGTGCTAGGAATAGCGGGAGAGAGAGAACCGGGGAGCTGTTTTTT.

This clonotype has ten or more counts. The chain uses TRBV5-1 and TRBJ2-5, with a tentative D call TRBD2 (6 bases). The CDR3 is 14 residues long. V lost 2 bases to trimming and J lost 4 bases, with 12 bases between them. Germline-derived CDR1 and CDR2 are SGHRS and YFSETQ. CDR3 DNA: TGCGCCAGCAGCTTCGGAGGGGCTGGAGAGACCCAGTACTTC. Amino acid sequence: CASSFGGAGETQYF.

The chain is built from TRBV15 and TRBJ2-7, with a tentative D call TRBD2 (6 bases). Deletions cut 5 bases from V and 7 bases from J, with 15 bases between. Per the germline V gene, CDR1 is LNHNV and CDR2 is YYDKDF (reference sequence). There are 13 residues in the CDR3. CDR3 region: CATSPGRTKEQYF. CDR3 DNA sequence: TGTGCCACCAGCCCCGGCAGGACTAAAGAGCAGTACTTC.

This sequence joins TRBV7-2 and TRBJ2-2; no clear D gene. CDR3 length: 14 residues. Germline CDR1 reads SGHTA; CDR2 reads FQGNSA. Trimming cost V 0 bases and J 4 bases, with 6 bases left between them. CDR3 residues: CASSLADGTGELFF. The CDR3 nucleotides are TGTGCCAGCAGCTTAGCTGATGGCACCGGGGAGCTGTTTTTT. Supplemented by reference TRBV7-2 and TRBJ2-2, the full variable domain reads GAGVSQSPSNKVTEKGKDVELRCDPISGHTALYWYRQSLGQGLEFLIYFQGNSAPDKSGLPSDRFSAERTGGSVSTLTIQRTQQEDSAVYLCASSLADGTGELFFGEGSRLTVL.

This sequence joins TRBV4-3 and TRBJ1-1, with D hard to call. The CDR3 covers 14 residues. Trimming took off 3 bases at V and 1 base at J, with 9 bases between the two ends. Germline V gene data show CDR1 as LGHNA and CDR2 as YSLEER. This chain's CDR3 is CASSHIRENTEAFF. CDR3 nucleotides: TGCGCCAGCAGCCACATCCGGGAGAACACTGAAGCTTTCTTT.

CDR3 in amino acids: CASIPWGNVYNEQFF. The CDR3 DNA sequence: TGTGCCAGCATCCCGTGGGGGAACGTCTACAATGAGCAGTTCTTC. J is TRBJ2-1 and V is TRBV6-1; TRBD1 or TRBD2 may be the D gene (5 bases each). CDR1 and CDR2 (germline): MNHNS, SASEGT. The V gene lost 7 bases and the J gene lost 3 bases, with 16 bases spanning the gap. CDR3 length: 15 amino acids.

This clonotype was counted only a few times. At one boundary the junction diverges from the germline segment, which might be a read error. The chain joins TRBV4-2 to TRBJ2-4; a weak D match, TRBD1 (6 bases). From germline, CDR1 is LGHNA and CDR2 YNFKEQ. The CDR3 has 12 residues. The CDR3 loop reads CASSQETGIRYF. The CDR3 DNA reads TGTGCCAGCAGCCAAGAAACAGGGATTCGGTACTTC.

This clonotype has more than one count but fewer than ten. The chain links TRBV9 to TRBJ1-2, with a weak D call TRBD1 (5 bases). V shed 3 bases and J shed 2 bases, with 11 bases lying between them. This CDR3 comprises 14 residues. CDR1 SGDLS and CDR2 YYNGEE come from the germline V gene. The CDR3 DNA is TGTGCCAGCAGCGCCTTGGGGGTGAACTATGGCTACACCTTC. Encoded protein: CASSALGVNYGYTF.

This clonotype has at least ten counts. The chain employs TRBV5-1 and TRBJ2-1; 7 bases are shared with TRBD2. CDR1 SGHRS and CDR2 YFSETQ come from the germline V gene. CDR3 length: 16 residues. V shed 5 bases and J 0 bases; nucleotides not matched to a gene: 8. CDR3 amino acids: CASRSFAGDSYNEQFF. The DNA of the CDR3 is TGCGCCAGCAGATCCTTCGCGGGAGACTCCTACAATGAGCAGTTCTTC.

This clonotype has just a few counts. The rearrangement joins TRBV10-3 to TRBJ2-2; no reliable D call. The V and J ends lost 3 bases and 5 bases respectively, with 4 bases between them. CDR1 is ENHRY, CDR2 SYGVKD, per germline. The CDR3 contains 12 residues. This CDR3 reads CAISERTGELFF. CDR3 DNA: TGTGCCATCAGTGAAAGGACCGGGGAGCTGTTTTTT.

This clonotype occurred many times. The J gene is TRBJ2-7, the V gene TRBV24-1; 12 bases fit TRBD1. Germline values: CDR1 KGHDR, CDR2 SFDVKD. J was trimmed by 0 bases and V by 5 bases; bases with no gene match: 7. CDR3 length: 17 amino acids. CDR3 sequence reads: CATSGRPGQGASYEQYF. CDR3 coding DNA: TGTGCCACCAGTGGCAGACCGGGACAGGGGGCCTCCTACGAGCAGTACTTC.

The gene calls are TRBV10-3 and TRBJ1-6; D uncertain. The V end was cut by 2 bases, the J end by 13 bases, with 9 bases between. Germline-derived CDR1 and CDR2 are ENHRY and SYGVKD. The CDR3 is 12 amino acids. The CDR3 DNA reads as TGTGCCATCAGTGAGCAAACGGCGCCCCTCCACTTT. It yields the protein CAISEQTAPLHF.

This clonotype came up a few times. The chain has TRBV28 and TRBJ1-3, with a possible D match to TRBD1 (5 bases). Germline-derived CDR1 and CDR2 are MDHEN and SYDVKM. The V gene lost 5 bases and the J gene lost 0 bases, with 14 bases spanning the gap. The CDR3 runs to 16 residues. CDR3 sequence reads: CASSPIQAYSGNTIYF. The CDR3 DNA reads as TGTGCCAGCAGTCCGATACAGGCTTACTCTGGAAACACCATATATTTT.

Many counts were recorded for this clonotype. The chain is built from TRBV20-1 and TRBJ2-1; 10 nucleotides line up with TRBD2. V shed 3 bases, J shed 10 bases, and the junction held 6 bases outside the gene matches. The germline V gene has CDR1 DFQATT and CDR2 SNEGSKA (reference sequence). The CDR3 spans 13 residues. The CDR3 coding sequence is TGCAGTGCTAGGGTAGCGGGAGGTGAGGAGCAGTTCTTC. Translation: CSARVAGGEEQFF.

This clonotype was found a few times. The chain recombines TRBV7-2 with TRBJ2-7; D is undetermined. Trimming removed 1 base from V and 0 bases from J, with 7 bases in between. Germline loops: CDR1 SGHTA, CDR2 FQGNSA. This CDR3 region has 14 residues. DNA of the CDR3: TGTGCCAGCAGCTTAGTAACGAACTCCTACGAGCAGTACTTC. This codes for CASSLVTNSYEQYF.

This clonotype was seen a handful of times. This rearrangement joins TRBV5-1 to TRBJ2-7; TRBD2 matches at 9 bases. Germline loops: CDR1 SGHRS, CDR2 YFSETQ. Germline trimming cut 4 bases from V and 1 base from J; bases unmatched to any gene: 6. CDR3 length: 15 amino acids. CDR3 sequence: CASSGTGLASYEQYF. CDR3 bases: TGCGCCAGCAGCGGGACCGGACTAGCGTCCTACGAGCAGTACTTC.

Here the CDR3 reads CSVGVPSTDTQYF. Written as DNA, the CDR3 is TGCAGTGTGGGGGTCCCTAGCACAGATACGCAGTATTTT. The V gene is TRBV20-1, the J gene TRBJ2-3; D may be TRBD1 or TRBD2 (5 bases each). Germline V gene sequence: CDR1 DFQATT, CDR2 SNEGSKA (reference sequence). The CDR3 sequence is 13 residues long. Trimming stripped 7 bases from V and 0 bases from J, with 11 bases between.

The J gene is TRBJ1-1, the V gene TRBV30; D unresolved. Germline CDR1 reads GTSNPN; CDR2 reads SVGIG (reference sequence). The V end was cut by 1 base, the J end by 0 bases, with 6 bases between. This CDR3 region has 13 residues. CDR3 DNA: TGTGCCTGGAGTGGGGCCCTGAACACTGAAGCTTTCTTT. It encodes CAWSGALNTEAFF.

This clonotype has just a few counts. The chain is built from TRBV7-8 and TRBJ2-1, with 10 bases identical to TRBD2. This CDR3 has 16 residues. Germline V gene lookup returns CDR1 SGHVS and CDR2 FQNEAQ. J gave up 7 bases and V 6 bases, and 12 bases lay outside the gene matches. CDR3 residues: CASSLASGSGMNEQFF. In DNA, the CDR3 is TGTGCCAGCAGTTTGGCTAGCGGGAGCGGGATGAATGAGCAGTTCTTC.

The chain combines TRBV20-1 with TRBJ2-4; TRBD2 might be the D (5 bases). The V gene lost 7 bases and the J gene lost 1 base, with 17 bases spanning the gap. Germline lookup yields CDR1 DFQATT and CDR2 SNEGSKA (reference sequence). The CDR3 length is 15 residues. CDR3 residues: CSVWADRRAKNIQYF. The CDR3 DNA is TGCAGTGTCTGGGCGGATCGGAGGGCCAAAAACATTCAGTACTTC.

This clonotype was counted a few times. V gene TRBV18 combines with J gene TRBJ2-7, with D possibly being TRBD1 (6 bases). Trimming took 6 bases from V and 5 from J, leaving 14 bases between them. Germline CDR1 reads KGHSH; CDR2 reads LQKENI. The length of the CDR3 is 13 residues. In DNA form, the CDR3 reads TGTGCCAGCTCGCCGACAGGTAGCAACGAGCAGTACTTC. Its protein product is CASSPTGSNEQYF.

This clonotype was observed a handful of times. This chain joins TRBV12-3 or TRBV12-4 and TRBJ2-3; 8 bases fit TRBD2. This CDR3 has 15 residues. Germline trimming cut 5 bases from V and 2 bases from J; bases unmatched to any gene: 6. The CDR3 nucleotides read TGTGCCAGCAGTACAACTAGCGGACACACAGATACGCAGTATTTT. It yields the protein CASSTTSGHTDTQYF.

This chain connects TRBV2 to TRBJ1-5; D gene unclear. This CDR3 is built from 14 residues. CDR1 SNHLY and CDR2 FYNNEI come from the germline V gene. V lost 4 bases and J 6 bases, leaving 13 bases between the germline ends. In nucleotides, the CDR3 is TGTGCCAGCAGTGTGACACCGGTGATTCAGCCCCAGCATTTT. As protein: CASSVTPVIQPQHF.

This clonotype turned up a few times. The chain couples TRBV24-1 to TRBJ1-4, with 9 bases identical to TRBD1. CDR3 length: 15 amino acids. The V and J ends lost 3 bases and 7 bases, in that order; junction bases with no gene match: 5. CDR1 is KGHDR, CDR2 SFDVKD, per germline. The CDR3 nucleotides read TGTGCCACCAGTGATCCGGGACAGGGAGTTGAAAAACTGTTTTTT. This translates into CATSDPGQGVEKLFF.

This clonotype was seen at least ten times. The CDR3 region has the DNA TGTGCCAGCAGGAGGATAGACAGGGTAGTTGGCGAGCAGTACTTC. Residues: CASRRIDRVVGEQYF. This chain joins TRBV28 and TRBJ2-7, with 7 bases that match TRBD1. The CDR3 loop spans 15 amino acids. CDR1 is MDHEN and CDR2 is SYDVKM in the germline V gene. V lost 6 bases, J lost 6 bases, and 14 bases stayed unmatched.

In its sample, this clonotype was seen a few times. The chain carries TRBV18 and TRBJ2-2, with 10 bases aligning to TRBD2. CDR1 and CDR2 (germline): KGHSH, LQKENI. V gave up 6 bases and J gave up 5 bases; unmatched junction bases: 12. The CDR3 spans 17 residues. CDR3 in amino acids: CASSSSGSGGRTGELFF. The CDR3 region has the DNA TGTGCCAGCTCCTCTAGCGGGAGCGGCGGCAGGACCGGGGAGCTGTTTTTT.

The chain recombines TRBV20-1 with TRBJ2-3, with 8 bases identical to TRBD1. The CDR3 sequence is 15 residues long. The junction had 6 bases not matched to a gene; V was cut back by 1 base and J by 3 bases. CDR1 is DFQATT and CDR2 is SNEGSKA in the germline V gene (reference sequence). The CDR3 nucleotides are TGCAGTGCTAGAGGAGACAGGGGCCGGACAGATACGCAGTATTTT. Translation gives CSARGDRGRTDTQYF.